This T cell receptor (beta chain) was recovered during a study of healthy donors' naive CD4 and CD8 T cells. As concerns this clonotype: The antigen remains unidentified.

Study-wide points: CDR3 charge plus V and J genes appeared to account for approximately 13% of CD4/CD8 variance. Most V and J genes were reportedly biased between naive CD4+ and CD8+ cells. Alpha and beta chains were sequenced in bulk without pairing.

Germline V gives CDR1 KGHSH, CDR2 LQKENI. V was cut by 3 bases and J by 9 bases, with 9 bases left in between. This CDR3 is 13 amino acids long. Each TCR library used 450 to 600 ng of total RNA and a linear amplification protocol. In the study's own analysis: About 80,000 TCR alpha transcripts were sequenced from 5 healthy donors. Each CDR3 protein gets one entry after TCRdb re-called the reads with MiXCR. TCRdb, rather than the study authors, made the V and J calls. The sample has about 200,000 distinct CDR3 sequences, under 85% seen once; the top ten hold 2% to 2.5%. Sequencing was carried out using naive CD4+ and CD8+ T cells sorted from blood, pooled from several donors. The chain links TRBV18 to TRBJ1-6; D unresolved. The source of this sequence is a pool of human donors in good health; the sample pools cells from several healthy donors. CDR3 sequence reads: CASSPDELSPLHF. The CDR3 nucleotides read TGTGCCAGCTCACCCGACGAACTTTCACCCCTCCACTTT.